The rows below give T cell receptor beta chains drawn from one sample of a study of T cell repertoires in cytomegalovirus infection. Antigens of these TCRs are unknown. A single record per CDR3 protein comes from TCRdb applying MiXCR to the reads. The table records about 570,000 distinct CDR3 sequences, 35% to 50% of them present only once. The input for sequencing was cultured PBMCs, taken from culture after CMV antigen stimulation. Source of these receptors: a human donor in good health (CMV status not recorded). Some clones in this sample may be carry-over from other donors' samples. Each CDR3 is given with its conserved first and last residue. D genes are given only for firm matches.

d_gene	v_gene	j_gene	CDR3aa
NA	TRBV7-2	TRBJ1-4	CASSLGGAGEKLFF
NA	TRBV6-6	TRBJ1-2	CVSSYQADYGYTF
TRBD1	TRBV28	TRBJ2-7	CASGTGGSYEQYF
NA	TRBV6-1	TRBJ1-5	CASSWVRTGQPQHF
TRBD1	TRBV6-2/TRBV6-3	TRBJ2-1	CASEGASNEQFF
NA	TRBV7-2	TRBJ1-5	CASKRDQGSNQPQHF
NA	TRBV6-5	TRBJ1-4	CASSYSPGRPGIEKLFF
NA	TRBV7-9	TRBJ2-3	CASSLQTTTTDTQYF
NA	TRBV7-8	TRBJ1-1	CASSFISREGRAFF
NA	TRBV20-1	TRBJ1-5	CSARDLSGNQPQHF
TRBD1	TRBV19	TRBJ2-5	CASSGRGQETQYF
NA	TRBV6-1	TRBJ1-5	CASSEPGMSAQHF
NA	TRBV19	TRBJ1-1	CASSIRGRNTEAFF
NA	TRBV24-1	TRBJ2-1	CATKGGDYNEQFF
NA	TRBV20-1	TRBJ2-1	CSARYMDEQFF
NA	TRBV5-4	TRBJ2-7	CASSLISSSYEQYF
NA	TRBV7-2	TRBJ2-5	CASSAAPGQETQYF
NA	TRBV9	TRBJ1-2	CASSGSGARGGYTF